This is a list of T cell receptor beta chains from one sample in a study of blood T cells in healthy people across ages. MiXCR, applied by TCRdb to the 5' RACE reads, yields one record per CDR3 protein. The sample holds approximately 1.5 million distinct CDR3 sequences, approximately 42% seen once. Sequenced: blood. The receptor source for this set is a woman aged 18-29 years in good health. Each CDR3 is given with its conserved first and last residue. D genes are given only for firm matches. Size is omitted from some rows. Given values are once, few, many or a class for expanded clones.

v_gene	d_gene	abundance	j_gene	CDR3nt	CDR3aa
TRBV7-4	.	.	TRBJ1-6	TGTGCCAGCAGCTTCCAAACGGAAAATTCACCCCTCCACTTT	CASSFQTENSPLHF
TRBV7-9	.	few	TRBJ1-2	TGTGCCAGCAGCTTAAGGGTTCCGGAGAAGGTCGATGGCTACACCTTC	CASSLRVPEKVDGYTF
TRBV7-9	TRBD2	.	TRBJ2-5	TGTGCCAGCAGCCCCCCTAGCGGGGGGGCCTCAAATGAGCAGTACTTC	CASSPPSGGASNEQYF
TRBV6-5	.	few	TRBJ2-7	TGTGCCAGCAGTTACTCAATAGGGGTAGGCGAGCAGTACTTC	CASSYSIGVGEQYF
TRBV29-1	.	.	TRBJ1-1	TGCAGCGTCGTGACCTCGAGACCGGGGGGCAGGAGTGAAGCTTTCTTT	CSVVTSRPGGRSEAFF
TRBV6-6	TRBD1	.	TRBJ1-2	TGTGCCAGCAGTTACTTGGACAGGGAGTACGGCTACACCTTC	CASSYLDREYGYTF
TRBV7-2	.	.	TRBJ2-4	TGTGCCAGCAGCGAGGATGGCGTCAAAAACATTCAGTACTTC	CASSEDGVKNIQYF
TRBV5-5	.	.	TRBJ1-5	TGTGCCAGCAGCTTCGGGCGGGGTAGCAATCAGCCCCAGCATTTT	CASSFGRGSNQPQHF
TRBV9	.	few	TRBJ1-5	TGTGCCAGCAGCGTAGAAGGTGATAGCAATCAGCCCCAGCATTTT	CASSVEGDSNQPQHF
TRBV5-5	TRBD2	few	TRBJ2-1	TGTGCCAGCAGCTCCTTAGGTAGCGGGAGCAATGAGCAGTTCTTC	CASSSLGSGSNEQFF
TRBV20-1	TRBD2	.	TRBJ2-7	TGCAGTGCTTCTGGACTAGCGGAGGTAGTAAAAACCTACGAGCAGTACTTC	CSASGLAEVVKTYEQYF
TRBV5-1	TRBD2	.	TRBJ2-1	TGCGCCAGCAGCTCGGCCCTACTAGCGGGAAAATACAATGAGCAGTTCTTC	CASSSALLAGKYNEQFF
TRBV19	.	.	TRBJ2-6	TGTGCCAGTAGTATAGTCCACTCTGGGGCCAACGTCCTGACTTTC	CASSIVHSGANVLTF
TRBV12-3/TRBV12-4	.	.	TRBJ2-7	TGTGCCAGCAGCCTAAGCGGAAAGTCCTACAATGAGCAGTACTTC	CASSLSGKSYNEQYF
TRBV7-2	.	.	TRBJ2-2	TGTGCCGTGCACACCGGGACACTGAACACCGGGGAGCTGTTTTTT	CAVHTGTLNTGELFF
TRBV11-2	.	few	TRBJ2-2	TGTGCCTGCAGCACCGACGGATACACCGGGGAGCTGTTTTTT	CACSTDGYTGELFF
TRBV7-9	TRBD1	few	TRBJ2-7	TGTGCCAGCAGCTTAGAGGTCAGGGGGCGACCCTACGAGCAGTACTTC	CASSLEVRGRPYEQYF
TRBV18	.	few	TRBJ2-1	TGTGCCAGCTCACCGTTTTTGGGTTCGGGGGACAATGAGCAGTTCTTC	CASSPFLGSGDNEQFF
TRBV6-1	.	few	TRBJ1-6	TGTGCCAGCAGTGAAGCGCCAGGGGTCTATAATTCACCCCTCCACTTT	CASSEAPGVYNSPLHF
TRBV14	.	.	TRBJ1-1	TGTGCCAGCAGCCAAGCTACTGGACGGGGAAACACTGAAGCTTTCTTT	CASSQATGRGNTEAFF
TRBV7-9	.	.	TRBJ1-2	TGTGCCAGCAGCGCCTCGAGTCTTACCGCTTCTGGCTACACCTTC	CASSASSLTASGYTF
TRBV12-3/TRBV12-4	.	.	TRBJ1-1	TGTGCCAGCAGTTTCCCAGGGCGCGGGTACACTGAAGCTTTCTTT	CASSFPGRGYTEAFF
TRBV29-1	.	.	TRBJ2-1	TGCAGCGTTCTGTCTCTCCTGAGCTCCTACAATGAGCAGTTCTTC	CSVLSLLSSYNEQFF
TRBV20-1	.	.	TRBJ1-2	TGCAGCGCAAGCCTCGACAGCAACTATGGCTACACCTTC	CSASLDSNYGYTF
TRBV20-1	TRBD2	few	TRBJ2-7	TGCAGTGCTAGAGGGCGTTTAGCGGGAGATAACTCCTACGAGCAGTACTTC	CSARGRLAGDNSYEQYF
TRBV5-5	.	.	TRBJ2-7	TGTGCCAGCAGCGGAGGGGGGAAACTCGTTAACTACGAGCAGTACTTC	CASSGGGKLVNYEQYF
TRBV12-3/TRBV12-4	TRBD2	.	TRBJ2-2	TGTGCCAGCAGCCCGACTAGCGGGGGCCCCGGGGAGCTGTTTTTT	CASSPTSGGPGELFF
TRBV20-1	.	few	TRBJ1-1	TGCAGTGCTAGAGATCGAGGGGGGATGAACACTGAAGCTTTCTTT	CSARDRGGMNTEAFF
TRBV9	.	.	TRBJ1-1	TGTGCCAGCAGCGGCCAACCAAGTAGTTTGAACGCTGAAGCTTTCTTT	CASSGQPSSLNAEAFF
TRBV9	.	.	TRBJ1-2	TGTGCCAGCAGCCGTGGGGGTAGGGGAGAGGGCTACACCTTC	CASSRGGRGEGYTF
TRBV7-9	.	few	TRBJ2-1	TGTGCCAGCAGCTCCCTGGGGGCGGGCTACAATGAGCAGTTCTTC	CASSSLGAGYNEQFF
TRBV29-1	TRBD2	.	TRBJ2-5	TGCAGCGTCGGTACCGGGAGGGCTGAGGCCCAGTACTTC	CSVGTGRAEAQYF
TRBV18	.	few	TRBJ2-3	TGTGCCAGCTCACCAGGGTCCGTTGATACGCAGTATTTT	CASSPGSVDTQYF
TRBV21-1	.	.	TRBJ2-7	TGTGCCAGCAGCAAAGTGGCTAGCGGGGGACTCGAGCAGTACTTC	CASSKVASGGLEQYF
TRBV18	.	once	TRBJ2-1	TGTGCCAGCTCACCACCCGGGGGGCTTCGGTACGATGAGCAGTTCTTC	CASSPPGGLRYDEQFF
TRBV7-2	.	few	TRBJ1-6	TGTGCCAGCAGCTCAGTAAATGGGGGATCACCCCTCCACTTT	CASSSVNGGSPLHF
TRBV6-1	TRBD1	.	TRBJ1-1	TGTGCCAGCAATTTACAGGGGAACTCTGAAGCTTTCTTT	CASNLQGNSEAFF
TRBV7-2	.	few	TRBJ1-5	TGTGCCAGCAGCTTAAGGGCAGGATATAGCAATCAGCCCCAGCATTTT	CASSLRAGYSNQPQHF
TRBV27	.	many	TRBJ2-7	TGTGCCAGCAGTCCCGCTTTGGGGTACGAGCAGTACTTC	CASSPALGYEQYF
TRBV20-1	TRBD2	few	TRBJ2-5	TGCAGTGCTAGAGCCCGACTAGCGGGAGATCGGGAGACCCAGTACTTC	CSARARLAGDRETQYF